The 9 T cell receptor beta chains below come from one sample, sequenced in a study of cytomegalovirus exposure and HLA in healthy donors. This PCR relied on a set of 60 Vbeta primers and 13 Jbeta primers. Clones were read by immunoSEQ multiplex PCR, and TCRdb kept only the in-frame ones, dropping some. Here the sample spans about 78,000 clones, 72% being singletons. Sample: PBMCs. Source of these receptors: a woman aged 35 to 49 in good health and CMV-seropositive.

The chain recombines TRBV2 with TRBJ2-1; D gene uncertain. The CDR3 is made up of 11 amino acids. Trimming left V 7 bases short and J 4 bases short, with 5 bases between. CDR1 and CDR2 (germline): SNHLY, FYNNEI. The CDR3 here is CASTGYNEQFF. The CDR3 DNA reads TGTGCCAGCACCGGTTACAATGAGCAGTTCTTC.

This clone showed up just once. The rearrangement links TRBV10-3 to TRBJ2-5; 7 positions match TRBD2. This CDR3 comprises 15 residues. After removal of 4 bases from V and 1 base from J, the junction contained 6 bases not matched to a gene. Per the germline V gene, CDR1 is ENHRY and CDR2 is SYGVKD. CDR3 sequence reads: CAISVGGDLQETQYF. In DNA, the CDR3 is TGTGCCATCAGTGTGGGGGGGGATCTCCAAGAGACCCAGTACTTC.

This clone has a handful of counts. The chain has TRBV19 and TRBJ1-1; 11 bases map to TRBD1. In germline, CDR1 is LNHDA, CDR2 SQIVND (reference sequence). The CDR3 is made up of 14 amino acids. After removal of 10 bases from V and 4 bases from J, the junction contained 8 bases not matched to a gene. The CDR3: CATTGQGVFTEAFF. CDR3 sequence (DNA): TGTGCCACCACGGGACAGGGGGTTTTCACTGAAGCTTTCTTT.

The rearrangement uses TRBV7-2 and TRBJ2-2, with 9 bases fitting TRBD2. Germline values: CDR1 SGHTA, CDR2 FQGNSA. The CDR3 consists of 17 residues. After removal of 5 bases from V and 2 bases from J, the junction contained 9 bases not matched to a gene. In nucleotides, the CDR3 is TGTGCCAGCAGCCCCGCGCCTAGCGGGATTAACACCGGGGAGCTGTTTTTT. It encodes CASSPAPSGINTGELFF.

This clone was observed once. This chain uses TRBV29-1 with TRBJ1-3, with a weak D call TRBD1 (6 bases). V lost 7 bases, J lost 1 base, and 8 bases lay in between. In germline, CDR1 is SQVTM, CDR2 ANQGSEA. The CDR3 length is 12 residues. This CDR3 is CSGGTSGNTIYF. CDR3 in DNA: TGCAGCGGAGGGACATCTGGAAACACCATATATTTT.

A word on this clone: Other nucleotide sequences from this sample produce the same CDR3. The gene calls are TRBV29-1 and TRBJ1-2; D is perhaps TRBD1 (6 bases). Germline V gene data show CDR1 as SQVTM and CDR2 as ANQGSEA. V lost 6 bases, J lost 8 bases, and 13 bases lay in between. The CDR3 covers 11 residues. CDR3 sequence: CSVWWTEGYTF. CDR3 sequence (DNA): TGCAGCGTCTGGTGGACAGAAGGCTACACCTTC.

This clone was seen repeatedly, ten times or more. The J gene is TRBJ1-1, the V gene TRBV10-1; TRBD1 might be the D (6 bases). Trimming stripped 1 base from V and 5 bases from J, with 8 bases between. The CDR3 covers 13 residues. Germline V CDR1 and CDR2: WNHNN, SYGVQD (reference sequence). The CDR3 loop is CASSEYRATEAFF. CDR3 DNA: TGCGCCAGCAGTGAGTACAGGGCAACTGAAGCTTTCTTT.

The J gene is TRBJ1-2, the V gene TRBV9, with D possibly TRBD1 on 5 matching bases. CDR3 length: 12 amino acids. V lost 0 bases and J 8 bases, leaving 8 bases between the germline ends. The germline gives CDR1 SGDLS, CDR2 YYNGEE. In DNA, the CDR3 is TGTGCCAGCAGCGTAGAGGGGTACGGCTACACCTTC. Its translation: CASSVEGYGYTF.

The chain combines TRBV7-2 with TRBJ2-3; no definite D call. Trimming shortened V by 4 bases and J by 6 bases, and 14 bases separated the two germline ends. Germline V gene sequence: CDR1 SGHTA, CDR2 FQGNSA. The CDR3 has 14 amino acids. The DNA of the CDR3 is TGTGCCAGCAGCTCCCACGGTCGGGTGGATACGCAGTATTTT. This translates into CASSSHGRVDTQYF.